This TCR beta chain was sequenced for a study of Ad26.COV2.S vaccination and SARS-CoV-2 variants. V shed 8 bases and J 4 bases; nucleotides not matched to a gene: 3. From germline, CDR1 is LGHDT and CDR2 YNNKEL (reference sequence). This CDR3 is 15 amino acids long. Study-wide findings and caveats: After vaccination, substantial breadth of spike-specific CD8+ and CD4+ responses was reported. Recipients of either vaccine or placebo displayed similar breadth of non-spike TCRs.

About this clone: Its antigen is unidentified.

The treatment is: roughly 19 received Ad26.COV2.S at low or high dose, single or two shots; several received placebo; per-sample allocation not given. All samples were drawn on day 63, counting from the first vaccine or placebo injection. Generated by immunoSEQ multiplex PCR, the TCRdb table keeps only in-frame clones and is missing some. The table records over 450,000 clones, roughly nine tenths of them present only once. The sequencing used peripheral blood, collected in a trial of Ad26.COV2.S vaccine versus placebo. This sequence was found in a person between 18 and 65 years old who received the Ad26.COV2.S COVID-19 vaccine or a placebo. J is TRBJ2-1 and V is TRBV3-1 (or the pseudogene TRBV3-2), with TRBD2 matching 15 bases. The DNA for the CDR3 is TGTGCCAGCGGCGGGACTAGCGGGAGGTACAATGAGCAGTTCTTC. Its translation is CASGGTSGRYNEQFF.